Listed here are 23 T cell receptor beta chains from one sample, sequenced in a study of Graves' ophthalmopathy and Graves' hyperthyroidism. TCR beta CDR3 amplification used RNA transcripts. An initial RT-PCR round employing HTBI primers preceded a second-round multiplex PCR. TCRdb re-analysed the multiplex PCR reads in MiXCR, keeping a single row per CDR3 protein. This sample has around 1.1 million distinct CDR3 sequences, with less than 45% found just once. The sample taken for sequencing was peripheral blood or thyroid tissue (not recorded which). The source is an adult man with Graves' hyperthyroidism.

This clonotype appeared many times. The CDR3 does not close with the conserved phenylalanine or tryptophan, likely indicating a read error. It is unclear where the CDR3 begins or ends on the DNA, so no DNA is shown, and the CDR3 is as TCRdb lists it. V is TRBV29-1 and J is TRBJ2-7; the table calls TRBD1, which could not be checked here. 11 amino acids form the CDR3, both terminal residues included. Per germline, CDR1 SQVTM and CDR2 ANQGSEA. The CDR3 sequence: CSVFSPPRRQL.

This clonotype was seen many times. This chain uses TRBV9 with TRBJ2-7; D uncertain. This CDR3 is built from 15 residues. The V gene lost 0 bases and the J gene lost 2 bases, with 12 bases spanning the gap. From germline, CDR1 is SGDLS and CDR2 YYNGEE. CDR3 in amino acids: CASSVESGSTYEQYF. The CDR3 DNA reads TGTGCCAGCAGCGTAGAATCAGGATCGACCTACGAGCAGTACTTC.

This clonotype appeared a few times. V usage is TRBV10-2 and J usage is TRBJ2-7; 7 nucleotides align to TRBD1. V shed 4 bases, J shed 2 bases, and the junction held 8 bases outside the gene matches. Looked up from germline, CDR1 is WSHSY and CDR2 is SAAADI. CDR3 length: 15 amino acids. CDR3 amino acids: CASSAGQALAYEQYF. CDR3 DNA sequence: TGCGCCAGCAGTGCTGGACAGGCACTTGCCTACGAGCAGTACTTC.

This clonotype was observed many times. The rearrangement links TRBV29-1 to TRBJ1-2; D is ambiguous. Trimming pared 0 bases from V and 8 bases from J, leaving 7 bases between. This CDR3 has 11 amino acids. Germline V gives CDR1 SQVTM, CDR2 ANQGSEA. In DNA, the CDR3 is TGCAGCGTTGAAGAGATCAGCGGCTACACCTTC. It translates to CSVEEISGYTF.

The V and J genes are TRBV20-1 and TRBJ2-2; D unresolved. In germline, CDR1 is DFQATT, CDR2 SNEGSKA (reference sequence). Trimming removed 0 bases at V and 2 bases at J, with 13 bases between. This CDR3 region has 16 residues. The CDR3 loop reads CSARDLRQINTGELFF. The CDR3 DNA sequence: TGCAGTGCTAGAGATCTGCGGCAAATAAACACCGGGGAGCTGTTTTTT.

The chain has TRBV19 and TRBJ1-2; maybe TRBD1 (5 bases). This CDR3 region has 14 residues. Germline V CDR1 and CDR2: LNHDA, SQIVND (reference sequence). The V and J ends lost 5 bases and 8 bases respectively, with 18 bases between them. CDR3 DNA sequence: TGTGCCAGTAGTGGGGACCGCCAAATCGGGGGCTACACCTTC. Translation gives CASSGDRQIGGYTF.

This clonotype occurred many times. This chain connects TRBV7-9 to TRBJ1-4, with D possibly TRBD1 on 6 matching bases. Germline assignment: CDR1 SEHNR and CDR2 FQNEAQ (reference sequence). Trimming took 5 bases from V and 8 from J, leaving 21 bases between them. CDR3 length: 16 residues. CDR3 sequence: CASSPSRALGQEKLFF. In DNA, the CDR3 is TGTGCCAGCAGCCCATCCCGGGCCCTAGGACAGGAAAAACTGTTTTTT.

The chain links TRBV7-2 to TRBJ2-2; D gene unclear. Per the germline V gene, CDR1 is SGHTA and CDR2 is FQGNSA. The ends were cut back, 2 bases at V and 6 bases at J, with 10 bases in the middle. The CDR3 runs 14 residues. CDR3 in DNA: TGTGCCAGCAGCTTAAAACAAAGGGCCGGGGAGCTGTTTTTT. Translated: CASSLKQRAGELFF.

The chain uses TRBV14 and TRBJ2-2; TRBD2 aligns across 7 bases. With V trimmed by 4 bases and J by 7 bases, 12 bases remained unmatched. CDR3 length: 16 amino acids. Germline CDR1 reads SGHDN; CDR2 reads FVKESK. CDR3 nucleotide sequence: TGTGCCAGCAGCCGTTCCCTGGCGGGAGTAAGCGGGGAGCTGTTTTTT. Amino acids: CASSRSLAGVSGELFF.

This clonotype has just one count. The CDR3 DNA is TGCAGCGTAGCAGGGACAGGGGGTGGCTACACCTTC. Protein: CSVAGTGGGYTF. The chain joins TRBV29-1 to TRBJ1-2, with 11 bases lining up with TRBD1. This CDR3 has 12 amino acids. The ends lost 6 bases at V and 7 bases at J; junction bases unmatched: 4. CDR1 is SQVTM, CDR2 ANQGSEA, per germline.

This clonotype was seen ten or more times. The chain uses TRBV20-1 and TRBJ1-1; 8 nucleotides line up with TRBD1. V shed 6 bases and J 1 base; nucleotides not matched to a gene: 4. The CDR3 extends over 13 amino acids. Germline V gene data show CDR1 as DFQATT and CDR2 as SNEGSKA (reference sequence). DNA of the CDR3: TGCAGTGCCACGGGGACAGGGAACACTGAAGCTTTCTTT. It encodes CSATGTGNTEAFF.

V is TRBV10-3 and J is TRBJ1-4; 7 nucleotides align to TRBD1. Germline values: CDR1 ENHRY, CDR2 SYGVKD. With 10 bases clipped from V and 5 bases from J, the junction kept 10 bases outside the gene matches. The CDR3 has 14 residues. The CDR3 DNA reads TGTGCCACCGGTACAGGGACAGTAAATGAAAAACTGTTTTTT. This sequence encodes CATGTGTVNEKLFF.

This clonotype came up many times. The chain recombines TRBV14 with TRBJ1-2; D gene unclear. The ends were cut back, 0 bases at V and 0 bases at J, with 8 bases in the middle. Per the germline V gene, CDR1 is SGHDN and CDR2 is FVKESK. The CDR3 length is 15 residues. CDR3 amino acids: CASSQEPTPNYGYTF. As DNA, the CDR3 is TGTGCCAGCAGCCAAGAACCAACTCCTAACTATGGCTACACCTTC.

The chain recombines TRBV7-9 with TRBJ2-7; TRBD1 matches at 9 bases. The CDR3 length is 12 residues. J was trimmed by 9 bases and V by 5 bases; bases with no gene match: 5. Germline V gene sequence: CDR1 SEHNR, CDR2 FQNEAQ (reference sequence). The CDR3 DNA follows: TGTGCCAGCAGCCCACAGGGGGCCGGGCAGTACTTC. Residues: CASSPQGAGQYF.

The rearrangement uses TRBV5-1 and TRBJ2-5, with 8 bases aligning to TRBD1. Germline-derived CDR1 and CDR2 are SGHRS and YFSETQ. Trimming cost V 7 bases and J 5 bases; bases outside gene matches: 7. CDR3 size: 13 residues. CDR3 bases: TGCGCCAGCGGCAGACAGGGGATTGAGACCCAGTACTTC. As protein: CASGRQGIETQYF. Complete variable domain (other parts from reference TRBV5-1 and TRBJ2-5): KAGVTQTPRYLIKTRGQQVTLSCSPISGHRSVSWYQQTPGQGLQFLFEYFSETQRNKGNFPGRFSGRQFSNSRSEMNVSTLELGDSALYLCASGRQGIETQYFGPGTRLLVL.

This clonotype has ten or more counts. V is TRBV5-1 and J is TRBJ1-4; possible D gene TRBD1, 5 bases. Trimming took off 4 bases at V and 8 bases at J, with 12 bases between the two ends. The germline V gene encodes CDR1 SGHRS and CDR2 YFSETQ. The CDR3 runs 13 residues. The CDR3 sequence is CASSPGFGEKLFF. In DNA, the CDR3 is TGCGCCAGCAGCCCAGGGTTTGGGGAAAAACTGTTTTTT.

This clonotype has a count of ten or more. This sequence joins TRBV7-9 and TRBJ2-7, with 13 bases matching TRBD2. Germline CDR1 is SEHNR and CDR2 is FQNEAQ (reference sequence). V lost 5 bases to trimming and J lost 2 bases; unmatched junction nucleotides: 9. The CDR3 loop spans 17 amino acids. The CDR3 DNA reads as TGTGCCAGCAGCCTCGGGACTAGCGGGACTCGCCCCTACGAGCAGTACTTC. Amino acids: CASSLGTSGTRPYEQYF.

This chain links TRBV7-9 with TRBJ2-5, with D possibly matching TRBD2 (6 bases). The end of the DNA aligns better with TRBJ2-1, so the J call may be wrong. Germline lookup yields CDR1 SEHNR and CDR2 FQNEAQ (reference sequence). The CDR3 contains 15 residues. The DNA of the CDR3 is TGTGCCAGCAGCTTAGTCGGTATTTTCGCGGGAGAGCAGTTCTTC. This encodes CASSLVGIFAGEQFF.

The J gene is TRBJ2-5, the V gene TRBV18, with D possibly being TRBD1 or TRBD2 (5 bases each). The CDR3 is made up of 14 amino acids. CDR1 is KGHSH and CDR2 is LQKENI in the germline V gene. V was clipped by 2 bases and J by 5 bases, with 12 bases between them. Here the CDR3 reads CASSPRDGSETQYF. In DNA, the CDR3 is TGTGCCAGCTCACCAAGGGACGGCTCGGAGACCCAGTACTTC.

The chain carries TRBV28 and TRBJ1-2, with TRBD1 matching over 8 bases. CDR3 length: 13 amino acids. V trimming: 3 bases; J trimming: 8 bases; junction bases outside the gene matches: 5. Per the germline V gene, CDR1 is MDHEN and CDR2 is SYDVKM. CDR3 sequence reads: CASSLVRGRGYTF. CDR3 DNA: TGTGCCAGCAGTTTGGTCAGGGGGCGCGGCTACACCTTC.

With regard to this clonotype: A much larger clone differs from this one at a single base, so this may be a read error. The CDR3 region has the DNA TGTGCCAGCAGCTGGGAGCGGGAGGCGGAGACCCAGTACTTC. This encodes CASSWEREAETQYF. The chain recombines TRBV7-9 with TRBJ2-5, with 9 bases matching TRBD2. CDR1 is SEHNR and CDR2 is FQNEAQ in the germline V gene (reference sequence). The CDR3 runs to 14 residues. The V and J ends lost 4 bases and 5 bases, in that order; junction bases with no gene match: 5.

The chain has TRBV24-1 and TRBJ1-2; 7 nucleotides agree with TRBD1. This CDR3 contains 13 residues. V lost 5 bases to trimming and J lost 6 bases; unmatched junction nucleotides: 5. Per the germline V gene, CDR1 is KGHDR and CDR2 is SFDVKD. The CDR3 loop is CATSADRDHGYTF. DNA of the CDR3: TGTGCCACCAGTGCAGACAGGGACCATGGCTACACCTTC.

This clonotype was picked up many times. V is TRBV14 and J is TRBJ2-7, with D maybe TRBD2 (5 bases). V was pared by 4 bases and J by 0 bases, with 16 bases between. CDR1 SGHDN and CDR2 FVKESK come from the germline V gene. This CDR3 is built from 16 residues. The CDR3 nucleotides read TGTGCCAGCAGCCCCAAGCGGACCGAGGACTCCTACGAGCAGTACTTC. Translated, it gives CASSPKRTEDSYEQYF.